This TCR beta chain is drawn from a study of T-cell reconstitution after alpha-beta-depleted transplantation in children. In germline, CDR1 is LGHDT, CDR2 YNNKEL (reference sequence). The CDR3 has 14 amino acids. Trimming pared 4 bases from V and 8 bases from J, leaving 17 bases between. Unique molecular identifiers were built into the TCRbeta library. TCRdb ran MiXCR on the PCR reads and lists one entry per CDR3 protein. The table has 500,000 or so distinct CDR3 sequences, less than 35% seen once; the top ten hold approximately 2.3%. This sequence originates from a human donor who donated a stem cell graft to a child with aplastic anemia. This material consisted of PBMCs from the stem cell graft donor, taken from the stem cell graft. The V call is TRBV3-1, the J call TRBJ1-2, with a tentative D call TRBD1 (6 bases). The chain's CDR3 is CASSRGPLFSGYTF. The CDR3, as DNA: TGTGCCAGCAGCCGGGGGCCTTTGTTTTCGGGCTACACCTTC.